Sequencing of this TCR beta chain was carried out in a study of OX40 agonist ivuxolimab in advanced cancers. Looking at the study overall: Patients in the trial were receiving intravenous ivuxolimab every 2 weeks, at doses of 0.01 to 10 mg/kg. The study's findings and limits: At 0.1 to 3.0 mg/kg, CD4+ and CD8+ blood T cells expanded clonally by week 6. Expanded clones were, on average, more numerous in CD8+ T cells than in CD4+.

Clones were read by immunoSEQ multiplex PCR, and TCRdb kept only the in-frame ones, dropping some. The sample has 70,000 to 75,000 clones; 84% are singletons. Patients with autoimmune history or systemic immunosuppression were excluded. A word on this clone: The antigen remains unidentified.

CDR1 is LNHDA and CDR2 is SQIVND in the germline V gene (reference sequence). The CDR3 has 14 residues. Trimming removed 6 bases at V and 10 bases at J, with 19 bases between. The chain links TRBV19 to TRBJ1-5; weak D call: TRBD1 (5 bases). The source was CD4+ or CD8+ T cells sorted from blood, collected in a trial of the OX40 agonist ivuxolimab. This clonotype was obtained from an adult with an advanced solid tumor such as melanoma, head and neck, liver or kidney cancer. The CDR3 nucleotides are TGTGCCAGTAGACCTCGGGACCGCCGGGTTCCCCAGCATTTT. As protein: CASRPRDRRVPQHF.